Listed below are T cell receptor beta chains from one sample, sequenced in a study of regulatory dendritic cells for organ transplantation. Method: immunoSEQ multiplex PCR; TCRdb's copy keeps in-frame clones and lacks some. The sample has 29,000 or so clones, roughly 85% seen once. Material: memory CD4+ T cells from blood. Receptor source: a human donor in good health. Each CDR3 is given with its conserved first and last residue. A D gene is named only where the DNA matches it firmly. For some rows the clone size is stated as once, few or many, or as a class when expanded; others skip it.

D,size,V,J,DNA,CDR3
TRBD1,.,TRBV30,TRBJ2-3,TGTGCCTGGAGGGCCCTCACAGGGGATACAGATACGCAGTATTTT,CAWRALTGDTDTQYF
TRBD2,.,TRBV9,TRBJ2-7,TGTGCCAGCAGCGTATCTACTAGCGGATGGTACGAGCAGTACTTC,CASSVSTSGWYEQYF
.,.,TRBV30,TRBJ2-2,TGTGCCTGGAAATTCATCGGGAGCGCGGAGCTGTTTTTT,CAWKFIGSAELFF
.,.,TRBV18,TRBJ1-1,TGTGCCAGCTCACCTGTTGAGGGGGTGAACACTGAAGCTTTCTTT,CASSPVEGVNTEAFF
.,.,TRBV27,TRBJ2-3,TGTGCCAGCAGTCCTTGGACTGCCCATAAGGAAGATACGCAGTATTTT,CASSPWTAHKEDTQYF
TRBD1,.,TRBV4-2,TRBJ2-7,TGTGCCAGCAGCCGAGGACAGGGGGCGGTCGAGCAGTACTTC,CASSRGQGAVEQYF
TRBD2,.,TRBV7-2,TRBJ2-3,TGTGCCAGCAGCCATGGGAGGGGCCGAGAATCCGGCGATACGCAGTATTTT,CASSHGRGRESGDTQYF
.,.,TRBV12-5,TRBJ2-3,TGTGCTAGTGGTCCAGATACGCAGTATTTT,CASGPDTQYF
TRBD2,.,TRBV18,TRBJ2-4,TGTGCCAGCTCACCGCGGGAGTCTAGAAACATTCAGTACTTC,CASSPRESRNIQYF
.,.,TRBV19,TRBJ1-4,TGTGCCAGTAGTACGGGTCAGGGAAGAGAAAAACTGTTTTTT,CASSTGQGREKLFF
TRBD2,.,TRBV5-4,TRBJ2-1,TGTGCCAGCAGCAGAGGGACTAGCGGGATTTACAATGAGCAGTTCTTC,CASSRGTSGIYNEQFF
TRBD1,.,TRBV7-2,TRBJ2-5,TGTGCCAGCAGCTTGGACCGTAGACAGGGCACGGAGACCCAGTACTTC,CASSLDRRQGTETQYF
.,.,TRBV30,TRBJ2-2,TGTGCCTCGGACGAGAACACCGGGGAGCTGTTTTTT,CASDENTGELFF
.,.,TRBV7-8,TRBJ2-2,TGTGCCAGCAGCTTACGACCCATAGGGATCACCGGGGAGCTGTTTTTT,CASSLRPIGITGELFF
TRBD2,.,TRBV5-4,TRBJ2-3,TGTGCCAGCAGCTCCCGGACTAGCGGTGATACGCAGTATTTT,CASSSRTSGDTQYF
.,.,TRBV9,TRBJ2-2,TGTGCCAGCAGCGTCTTGGGCGCGAACACCGGGGAGCTGTTTTTT,CASSVLGANTGELFF
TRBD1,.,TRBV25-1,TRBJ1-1,TGTGCCAGCACCTCTTCCAGAGACAGGGTACAAGCTTTCTTT,CASTSSRDRVQAFF
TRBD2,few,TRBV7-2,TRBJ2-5,TGTGCCAGCAGTTCAAGGACTAGCGGGCTTCAAGAGACCCAGTACTTC,CASSSRTSGLQETQYF
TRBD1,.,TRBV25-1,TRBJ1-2,TGTGCCAGCAGTGGATTCTTCCAGGACAGGGGATATGGCTACACCTTC,CASSGFFQDRGYGYTF
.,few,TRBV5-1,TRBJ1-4,TGCGCCAGCAGCTCAGTGACAGGCCCTAATGAAAAACTGTTTTTT,CASSSVTGPNEKLFF
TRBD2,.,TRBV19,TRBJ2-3,TGTGCCAGTAGTCGGACTAGCGGGGGCTTAACTCAGGATACGCAGTATTTT,CASSRTSGGLTQDTQYF
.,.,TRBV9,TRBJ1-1,TGTGCCAGCAGTGTGGGTGACGGAGGAGCTTTCTTT,CASSVGDGGAFF
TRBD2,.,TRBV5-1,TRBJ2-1,TGCGCCAGCAGCTGGACTAGCGGGAGTCCAGCCTACAATGAGCAGTTCTTC,CASSWTSGSPAYNEQFF
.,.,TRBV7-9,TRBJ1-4,TGTGCCAGCAGCGCTAAGGGCGGCACTAATGAAAAACTGTTTTTT,CASSAKGGTNEKLFF
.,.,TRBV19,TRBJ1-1,TGTGCCAGTAGTATAAAAAAGAACACTAAAGCTTTCTTT,CASSIKKNTKAFF
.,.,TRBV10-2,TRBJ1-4,TGCGCCACTATGACTGGAGGGGATGAAAAACTGTTTTTT,CATMTGGDEKLFF
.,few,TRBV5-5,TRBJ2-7,TGTGCCAGCAGCTTAAACAGGGCCGGGGGTTACGAGCAGTACTTC,CASSLNRAGGYEQYF
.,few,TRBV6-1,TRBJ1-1,TGTGCCAGCAGTGAAGCGGGGTTATGGACTGAAGCTTTCTTT,CASSEAGLWTEAFF